Listed here is a single TCR beta chain. Its antigen remains unidentified. This CDR3 has 13 amino acids. Germline lookup yields CDR1 LNHDA and CDR2 SQIVND (reference sequence). The V gene end was trimmed by 8 bases and the J gene end by 8 bases; junction bases not matched to a gene: 6. This sample is part of a study of cytomegalovirus exposure and HLA in healthy donors. The wider study: Earlier sequencing of 200 million or so T cells yielded 120 million or so unique TCR beta sequences.

Both 60 Vbeta primers and 13 Jbeta primers went into the PCR. TCRdb keeps only in-frame clones here, not all; method: immunoSEQ multiplex PCR. The sample gives roughly 100,000 clones, almost 80% of which show up once; 4% is in the top ten. Study conclusions and caveats: Among TCR beta chains, those listed as cytomegalovirus-associated numbered more than 150. When presence/absence was analysed, sequencing depth was taken to be roughly uniform across donors.

This clonotype originated in a man aged 45-65 years in good health and CMV-seropositive. The chain joins TRBV19 to TRBJ1-4; 9 positions agree with TRBD1. Sequencing used PBMCs. The DNA for the CDR3 is TGTGCCAGTTCGGACAGGGGCAAGGAAAAACTGTTTTTT. Residues: CASSDRGKEKLFF.